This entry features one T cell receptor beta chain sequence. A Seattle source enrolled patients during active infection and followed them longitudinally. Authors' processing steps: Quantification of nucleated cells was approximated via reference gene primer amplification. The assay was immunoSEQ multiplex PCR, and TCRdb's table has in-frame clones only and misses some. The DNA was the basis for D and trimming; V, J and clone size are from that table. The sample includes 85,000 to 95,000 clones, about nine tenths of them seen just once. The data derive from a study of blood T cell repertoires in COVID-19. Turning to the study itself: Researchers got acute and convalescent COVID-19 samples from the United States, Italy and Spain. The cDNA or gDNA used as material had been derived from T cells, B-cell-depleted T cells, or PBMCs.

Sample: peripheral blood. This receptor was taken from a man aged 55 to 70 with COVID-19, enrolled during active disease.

CDR3 amino acids: CASSWGGGNTEAFF. The CDR3 coding sequence is TGTGCCAGCAGCTGGGGAGGGGGAAACACTGAAGCTTTCTTT. The rearrangement uses TRBV28 and TRBJ1-1; maybe TRBD1 (6 bases). CDR3 length equals 14 residues. V was trimmed by 6 bases and J by 2 bases, leaving 13 bases between them. CDR1 is MDHEN, CDR2 SYDVKM, per germline.